The clone carrying this TCR beta chain was counted between two and nine times. No antigen is known for it. TCRdb passed the reads through MiXCR, listing each CDR3 protein once. The sample yields about 300,000 distinct CDR3 sequences, about 26% seen once. CDR1 SGHTA and CDR2 FQGNSA come from the germline V gene. This CDR3 is 16 amino acids long. Trimming shortened V by 5 bases and J by 3 bases, and 14 bases separated the two germline ends. This entry belongs to a study of T cell repertoires in cytomegalovirus infection. Whole-study results and caveats: Individuals carrying CMV plus the relevant HLA were identified by cumulative frequency of public TCR beta families.

Sequencing input: PBMCs. The gene calls are TRBV7-2 and TRBJ1-6, with a tentative D call TRBD1 (6 bases). The sequence derives from a human donor in good health (CMV status not recorded). Some clones in this sample may be carry-over from other donors' samples. The CDR3 region has the DNA TGTGCCAGCAGCCGAAACTCAGGGGACTATAATTCACCCCTCCACTTT. Its protein is CASSRNSGDYNSPLHF. The variable domain in full, completed from reference TRBV7-2 and TRBJ1-6, reads GAGVSQSPSNKVTEKGKDVELRCDPISGHTALYWYRQSLGQGLEFLIYFQGNSAPDKSGLPSDRFSAERTGGSVSTLTIQRTQQEDSAVYLCASSRNSGDYNSPLHFGNGTRLTVT.